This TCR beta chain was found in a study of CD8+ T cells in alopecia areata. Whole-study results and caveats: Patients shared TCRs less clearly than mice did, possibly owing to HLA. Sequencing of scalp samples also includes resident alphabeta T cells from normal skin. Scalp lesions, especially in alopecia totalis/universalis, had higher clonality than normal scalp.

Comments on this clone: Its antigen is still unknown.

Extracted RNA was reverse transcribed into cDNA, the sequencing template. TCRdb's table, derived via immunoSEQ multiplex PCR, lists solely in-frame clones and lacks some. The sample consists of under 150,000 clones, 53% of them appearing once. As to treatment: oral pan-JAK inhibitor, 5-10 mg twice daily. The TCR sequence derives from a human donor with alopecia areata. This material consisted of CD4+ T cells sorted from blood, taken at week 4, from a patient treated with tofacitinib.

The CDR3 bases are TGTGCCACATCTCTGGACACCTCCGCTGAAGCTTTCTTT. As protein: CATSLDTSAEAFF. This chain uses TRBV6-1 with TRBJ1-1, with D tentatively TRBD1 (5 bases). This CDR3 is 13 amino acids long. Trimming removed 10 bases from V and 6 bases from J, with 18 bases in between. Germline V gene lookup returns CDR1 MNHNS and CDR2 SASEGT.